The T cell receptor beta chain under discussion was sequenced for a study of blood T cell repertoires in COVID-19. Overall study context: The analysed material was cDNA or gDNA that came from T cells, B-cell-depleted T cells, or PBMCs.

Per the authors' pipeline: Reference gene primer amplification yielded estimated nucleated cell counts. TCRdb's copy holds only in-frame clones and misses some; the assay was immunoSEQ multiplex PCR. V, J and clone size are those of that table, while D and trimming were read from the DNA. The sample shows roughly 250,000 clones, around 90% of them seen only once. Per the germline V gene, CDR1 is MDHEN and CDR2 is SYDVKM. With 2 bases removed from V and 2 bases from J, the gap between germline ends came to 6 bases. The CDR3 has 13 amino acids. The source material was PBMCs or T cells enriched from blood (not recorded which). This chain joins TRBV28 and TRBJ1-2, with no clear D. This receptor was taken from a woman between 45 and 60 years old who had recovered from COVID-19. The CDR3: CASSLLGNYGYTF. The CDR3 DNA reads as TGTGCCAGCAGTTTACTAGGAAACTATGGCTACACCTTC.